This T cell receptor (beta chain) was identified in a study of T-cell reconstitution after alpha-beta-depleted transplantation in children. Study findings and constraints: It was newly produced T cells that mostly accounted for T-cell counts and diversity one year after transplant. Several hundred rapidly expanded clones from non-depleted graft cells reportedly supplied alpha-beta T cells about two months post-transplant. Some patients owed their high day-60 TCRbeta diversity to surviving recipient T cells and thymic progenitors.

The authors prepared the TCRbeta library with unique molecular identifiers. TCRdb passed the PCR reads through MiXCR, listing each CDR3 protein once. The sample includes over 450,000 distinct CDR3 sequences, roughly a tenth of them seen just once. A word on this clonotype: Antigen specificity is unknown.

This clonotype originated in a child aged 2 to 10 with inherited bone marrow failure, due to receive a stem cell transplant. This material consisted of PBMCs, taken before TCRalphabeta/CD19-depleted stem cell transplant.

CDR3 bases: TGCAGTGCTAGAGAGACAGGGCTGGAACTGTTTTTT. This translates into CSARETGLELFF. This chain joins TRBV20-1 and TRBJ1-4, with TRBD1 matching over 7 bases. CDR1 is DFQATT and CDR2 is SNEGSKA in the germline V gene (reference sequence). The length of the CDR3 is 12 residues. V lost 0 bases and J lost 12; bases outside the gene matches: 4.